Sequencing of this T cell receptor (beta chain) was carried out in a study of blood T cells in healthy people across ages. This clonotype occurred a few times. The use of a sample-barcoded 5' primer and a J-beta primer mix characterized a second PCR of roughly 7 to 12 cycles. TCRdb re-derived calls from the 5' RACE reads in MiXCR, one entry per CDR3 protein. The repertoire holds 2 million or so distinct CDR3 sequences, about 50% seen once, with approximately 2% in the top ten. Germline CDR1 is DFQATT and CDR2 is SNEGSKA (reference sequence). CDR3 length equals 14 residues. Trimming removed 3 bases from V and 7 bases from J, with 13 bases in between.

The clonotype comes from a woman between 40 and 50 years old in good health. J is TRBJ1-6 and V is TRBV20-1; D gene ambiguous. Sequencing input: blood. The CDR3 loop reads CSARAGPTNSPLHF. The CDR3 nucleotides read TGCAGTGCTAGGGCCGGGCCGACCAATTCACCCCTCCACTTT.